This TCR beta chain originates from a study of T cell repertoires in cytomegalovirus infection. The CDR3 sequence is 14 residues long. Germline CDR1 and CDR2: LNHDA and SQIVND (reference sequence). The V gene lost 2 bases and the J gene lost 9 bases, with 14 bases spanning the gap. This clonotype showed up just a few times. TCRdb re-called the reads with MiXCR, one entry per CDR3 protein. The repertoire includes about 180,000 distinct CDR3 sequences, roughly 17% of them detected once, and roughly a quarter sits in the top ten. The genes are TRBV19 and TRBJ2-1; tentative D call: TRBD1 (6 bases). The sample comprised CD8+ T cells from PBMCs. The origin of this receptor is a human donor in good health (CMV status not recorded). Some clones in this sample may be carry-over from other donors' samples. The CDR3 loop reads CASSICCPTGEQFF. The DNA for the CDR3 is TGTGCCAGTAGTATATGCTGCCCGACAGGTGAGCAGTTCTTC.